This TCR beta chain derives from a study of radiation and T cells in renal cell carcinoma. Study-level points and caveats: Pretreatment tumor biopsies were lacking, so baseline clonotypes are unknown. Top tumor clonotypes rose in blood 2 weeks post-radiation, then contracted.

This clone appeared a single time. Antigen specificity is unknown. This sample's time point: blood 4 weeks post-SBRT, at nephrectomy. The treatment is: 15 Gy SBRT to primary tumor, nephrectomy 4 weeks later. Nephrectomy followed 15 Gy stereotactic body radiation by 4 weeks. After SBRT, blood was collected at 2 and 4 weeks, plus baseline. Clones were sequenced by immunoSEQ multiplex PCR, and TCRdb holds only the in-frame ones, with some missing. The top ten hold 15% to 20% of the sample, which has approximately 150,000 clones, roughly 90% seen once. The TCR sequence derives from a woman aged 50 to 65 with renal cell carcinoma. The material sequenced was blood, taken from a patient whose treatment included radiotherapy and nephrectomy.

CDR3 in DNA: TGTGCCAGCAGCCTGGGACAGGGACTAAGTGGCTACACCTTC. Residues: CASSLGQGLSGYTF. This sequence joins TRBV7-2 and TRBJ1-2; 9 bases fit TRBD1. CDR3 length: 14 residues. Germline V gene data show CDR1 as SGHTA and CDR2 as FQGNSA. V was pared by 5 bases and J by 7 bases, with 8 bases of the junction left unmatched.